The 24 T cell receptor beta chains in this list originate from one sample, sequenced in a study of T cells in Graves' hyperthyroidism and ophthalmopathy. Amplification of TCR beta CDR3 regions used RNA as the template. HTBI primers drove first-round RT-PCR of the TCR CDR3. TCRdb processed the multiplex PCR reads anew with MiXCR; each CDR3 protein has one entry. This sample has 540,000 or so distinct CDR3 sequences, with about 15% found just once. The sample comprised blood. These receptors all come from a woman under 40 with Graves' hyperthyroidism.

In its sample, this clonotype was seen a few times. The chain uses TRBV19 and TRBJ2-3; D might be TRBD2 (5 bases). The V end was cut by 10 bases, the J end by 0 bases, with 14 bases between. The CDR3 contains 14 residues. From germline, CDR1 is LNHDA and CDR2 SQIVND (reference sequence). The CDR3 here is CATRREGSTDTQYF. The CDR3 region has the DNA TGTGCCACCAGGAGAGAGGGCAGCACAGATACGCAGTATTTT.

This clonotype came up many times. The rearrangement joins TRBV29-1 to TRBJ2-7; D tentatively fits TRBD1 or TRBD2 (5 bases each). The CDR3 contains 14 residues. V was shortened by 6 bases and J by 0 bases, with 15 bases between the two germline ends. The germline V gene encodes CDR1 SQVTM and CDR2 ANQGSEA. The CDR3 bases are TGCAGCGTCCCACGGGACGGCTTCTCCTACGAGCAGTACTTC. This codes for CSVPRDGFSYEQYF.

CDR3 nucleotide sequence: TGTGCCAGCAGTAGGGCGGGGAACTCCTACGAGCAGTACTTC. Translated, it gives CASSRAGNSYEQYF. This rearrangement joins TRBV27 to TRBJ2-7; the D gene is possibly TRBD2 (6 bases). CDR3 size: 14 residues. Germline V gene data show CDR1 as MNHEY and CDR2 as SMNVEV (reference sequence). The V end lost 5 bases, the J end lost 0 bases, and 11 bases lay between the germline ends.

In this sample, this clonotype turned up many times. This sequence joins TRBV18 and TRBJ2-3; no clear D gene. There are 12 residues in the CDR3. Germline CDR1 reads KGHSH; CDR2 reads LQKENI. Trimming shortened V by 2 bases and J by 10 bases, and 10 bases separated the two germline ends. CDR3 residues: CASSPREMAQYF. The CDR3 coding sequence is TGTGCCAGCTCACCAAGAGAGATGGCGCAGTATTTT.

This clonotype was counted ten times or more. The chain employs TRBV20-1 and TRBJ2-7; no firm D call. Deletions cut 6 bases from V and 0 bases from J, with 12 bases between. Germline V gene data show CDR1 as DFQATT and CDR2 as SNEGSKA (reference sequence). The CDR3 is made up of 13 amino acids. CDR3 sequence (DNA): TGCAGTGCGTTGGACGTTAGCTCCTACGAGCAGTACTTC. It encodes CSALDVSSYEQYF.

This clonotype was recorded a few times. The rearrangement uses TRBV5-1 and TRBJ2-2; 11 bases line up with TRBD2. CDR1 SGHRS and CDR2 YFSETQ come from the germline V gene. V was pared by 4 bases and J by 4 bases, with 15 bases of the junction left unmatched. The CDR3 totals 19 residues. The CDR3 loop is CASSLRGNSGRVGTGELFF. DNA for the CDR3: TGCGCCAGCAGCCTTCGTGGAAATAGCGGGAGGGTCGGCACCGGGGAGCTGTTTTTT.

This clonotype was observed many times. The V and J genes are TRBV7-9 and TRBJ2-1; D is undetermined. CDR1 and CDR2 from the germline V gene are SEHNR and FQNEAQ (reference sequence). V was shortened by 1 base and J by 6 bases, with 7 bases between the two germline ends. This CDR3 is built from 13 residues. This CDR3 reads CASSLGEPNEQFF. Written as DNA, the CDR3 is TGTGCCAGCAGCTTAGGGGAACCCAATGAGCAGTTCTTC.

In its sample, this clonotype was seen a few times. The J gene is TRBJ1-2, the V gene TRBV4-1; TRBD1 agrees at 7 bases. Germline V gene data show CDR1 as MGHRA and CDR2 as YSYEKL. The CDR3 runs 14 residues. With 3 bases clipped from V and 5 bases from J, the junction kept 6 bases outside the gene matches. The CDR3 loop reads CASSQGTVGYGYTF. The CDR3 DNA is TGCGCCAGCAGCCAGGGGACAGTGGGGTATGGCTACACCTTC.

This clonotype was detected many times. The V call is TRBV7-2, the J call TRBJ2-7; D uncertain. CDR1 is SGHTA and CDR2 is FQGNSA in the germline V gene. V lost 3 bases to trimming and J lost 3 bases, with 9 bases between them. The CDR3 loop spans 13 amino acids. CDR3 loop: CASSFGRLYEQYF. The CDR3 bases are TGTGCCAGCAGCTTCGGACGCCTCTACGAGCAGTACTTC.

This clonotype was counted at least ten times. The V gene is TRBV28, the J gene TRBJ2-7, with a possible D match to TRBD2 (6 bases). Germline V lookup: CDR1 MDHEN, CDR2 SYDVKM. The V end was cut by 6 bases, the J end by 5 bases, with 20 bases between. The CDR3 spans 15 residues. As DNA, the CDR3 is TGTGCCAGCAGCCGACGGGAGACGCCATCCGACGAGCAGTACTTC. Translation gives CASSRRETPSDEQYF.

This clonotype showed up many times. The chain is built from TRBV29-1 and TRBJ2-1; D may be TRBD2 (6 bases). Trimming took 8 bases from V and 7 from J, leaving 12 bases between them. CDR3 size: 11 residues. Germline CDR1 SQVTM, CDR2 ANQGSEA. CDR3 nucleotides: TGCAGCTCGGGACTCCTTAATGAGCAGTTCTTC. The encoded protein is CSSGLLNEQFF.

The rearrangement links TRBV6-2 or TRBV6-3 to TRBJ2-3; D unresolved. CDR1 and CDR2 (germline): MNHEY, SVGEGT. CDR3 length equals 13 residues. V dropped 6 bases and J dropped 4 bases, with 11 bases sitting between them. The CDR3 region has the DNA TGTGCCAGCAGCCCTGGTATTCCAGATACGCAGTATTTT. As protein: CASSPGIPDTQYF.

The chain has TRBV20-1 and TRBJ2-7, with a possible D match to TRBD2 (6 bases). The length of the CDR3 is 17 residues. With 3 bases removed from V and 4 bases from J, the gap between germline ends came to 25 bases. Germline V gene data show CDR1 as DFQATT and CDR2 as SNEGSKA (reference sequence). CDR3 sequence reads: CSASLHKPGSPTYEQYF. CDR3 sequence (DNA): TGCAGTGCTAGCTTGCACAAGCCCGGGAGTCCTACTTACGAGCAGTACTTC.

Notes on this clonotype: Mismatch with germline at one junction end may stem from a read error. J is TRBJ2-5 and V is TRBV6-2 or TRBV6-3, with D unresolved. CDR3 length: 11 amino acids. From germline, CDR1 is MNHEY and CDR2 SVGEGT. This chain's CDR3 is CASTYLETQYF. The CDR3 coding sequence is TGTGCCAGCACTTACCTGGAGACCCAGTACTTC.

In its sample, this clonotype was seen many times. The chain recombines TRBV30 with TRBJ1-2; D is unclear. The CDR3 covers 13 residues. Trimming pared 4 bases from V and 11 bases from J, leaving 20 bases between. Germline V gives CDR1 GTSNPN, CDR2 SVGIG (reference sequence). Written as DNA, the CDR3 is TGTGCCTGGACGTTCAGGTCCCCTATGGGGTACACCTTC. This encodes CAWTFRSPMGYTF.

Ten or more counts support this clonotype. This chain uses TRBV7-9 with TRBJ2-3; TRBD2 is a possible D gene (5 bases). V shed 0 bases and J shed 0 bases, with 10 bases lying between them. This CDR3 region has 16 residues. Germline values: CDR1 SEHNR, CDR2 FQNEAQ (reference sequence). This CDR3 is CASSLAERLSTDTQYF. The CDR3 coding sequence is TGTGCCAGCAGCTTAGCCGAGCGGTTAAGCACAGATACGCAGTATTTT. The whole variable domain, filled in from reference TRBV7-9 and TRBJ2-3, reads DTGVSQNPRHKITKRGQNVTFRCDPISEHNRLYWYRQTLGQGPEFLTYFQNEAQLEKSRLLSDRFSAERPKGSFSTLEIQRTEQGDSAMYLCASSLAERLSTDTQYFGPGTRLTVL.

This clonotype was seen repeatedly, ten times or more. The chain links TRBV12-3 or TRBV12-4 to TRBJ2-3; D may be TRBD2 (5 bases). This CDR3 region has 14 residues. V was cut by 6 bases and J by 1 base, with 11 bases left in between. Written as DNA, the CDR3 is TGTGCCAGCAGCCCGAGGACTGGCACAGATACGCAGTATTTT. Protein: CASSPRTGTDTQYF.

This clonotype was counted a few times. At one end, the junction sequence differs from germline, possibly due to a read error. The rearrangement joins TRBV28 to TRBJ1-3; D not certain. The germline V gene encodes CDR1 MDHEN and CDR2 SYDVKM. This CDR3 region has 14 residues. The CDR3 here is CASSYLSSGNTIYF. The CDR3 region has the DNA TGTGCCAGTAGTTACTTAAGCTCTGGAAACACCATATATTTT. The complete variable domain, with remaining parts taken from reference TRBV28 and TRBJ1-3, reads DVKVTQSSRYLVKRTGEKVFLECVQDMDHENMFWYRQDPGLGLRLIYFSYDVKMKEKGDIPEGYSVSREKKERFSLILESASTNQTSMYLCASSYLSSGNTIYFGEGSWLTVV.

This clonotype has just a few counts. The genes are TRBV7-3 and TRBJ2-7, with D possibly TRBD2 on 6 matching bases. This CDR3 comprises 14 residues. V lost 4 bases, J lost 3 bases, and 13 bases lay in between. Germline values: CDR1 SGHTA, CDR2 FQGTGA. The CDR3 nucleotides are TGTGCCAGCAGCTGGGACTTAGCGATCTACGAGCAGTACTTC. The encoded protein is CASSWDLAIYEQYF. Full variable domain (outside the CDR3, taken from reference TRBV7-3 and TRBJ2-7): GAGVSQTPSNKVTEKGKYVELRCDPISGHTALYWYRQSLGQGPEFLIYFQGTGAADDSGLPNDRFFAVRPEGSVSTLKIQRTERGDSAVYLCASSWDLAIYEQYFGPGTRLTVT.

A single count supports this clonotype. This may be a read error: a much more frequent sequence differs by one nucleotide. This chain connects TRBV29-1 to TRBJ2-1; tentative D call: TRBD2 (7 bases). Gene TRBJ2-7 matches the end of the DNA better, so the J call may be wrong. Per germline, CDR1 SQVTM and CDR2 ANQGSEA. CDR3 length: 15 residues. CDR3 protein: CSVEVGGGGYNEQYF. The CDR3 DNA follows: TGCAGCGTTGAAGTGGGGGGGGGCGGGTACAATGAGCAGTACTTC.

J is TRBJ2-7 and V is TRBV5-1; TRBD1 is a possible D gene (5 bases). Trimming took off 1 base at V and 2 bases at J, with 13 bases between the two ends. This CDR3 has 15 residues. Germline V gene lookup returns CDR1 SGHRS and CDR2 YFSETQ. The CDR3 spells CASSLSIGVTYEQYF. The CDR3 bases are TGCGCCAGCAGCTTGTCAATAGGGGTAACCTACGAGCAGTACTTC.

This clonotype came up a few times. The chain recombines TRBV19 with TRBJ2-5; 7 nucleotides match TRBD1. The CDR3 runs to 16 residues. The germline CDR1 and CDR2 sequences are LNHDA and SQIVND (reference sequence). V lost 4 bases to trimming and J lost 1 base; unmatched junction nucleotides: 9. The CDR3 sequence: CASSTRQGIRQETQYF. In DNA form, the CDR3 reads TGTGCCAGTAGTACCCGACAGGGAATCCGCCAAGAGACCCAGTACTTC.

This clonotype was seen at least ten times. The chain recombines TRBV6-1 with TRBJ2-1, with 9 bases matching TRBD1. Per germline, CDR1 MNHNS and CDR2 SASEGT. J was trimmed by 2 bases and V by 5 bases; bases with no gene match: 1. CDR3 length equals 14 residues. As DNA, the CDR3 is TGTGCCAGCAGTAGACAGGGGGCCTACAATGAGCAGTTCTTC. The encoded protein is CASSRQGAYNEQFF.

The CDR3 sequence: CASSLGQGTPYEQYF. CDR3 in DNA: TGTGCCAGCAGCTTAGGGCAGGGGACCCCCTACGAGCAGTACTTC. This chain uses TRBV7-9 with TRBJ2-7; D may be TRBD1 (6 bases). The CDR3 is 15 residues long. Germline V CDR1 and CDR2: SEHNR, FQNEAQ (reference sequence). Trimming took 1 base from V and 2 from J, leaving 12 bases between them.